This T cell receptor beta chain was sequenced in a study of blood T cell repertoires in COVID-19 (dated by TCRdb to between 2020 and 2021). The study in broad terms: The collaborator samples originated in the United States, Italy and Spain and spanned the acute and convalescent phases of COVID-19. The dataset comprised deeply sampled blood TCRbeta repertoires from subjects exposed to, actively infected with, or recovered from COVID-19. A freely available public database, intended as a resource for researchers studying the immune response to SARS-CoV-2, is where the repertoires were released. Where HLA class I and class II types were available, the types were taken from metadata supplied by the sample provider, not from assay-based typing. The samples were drawn from two sources: the first 160 participants of the ongoing ImmuneRACE study, and about 1,300 subjects contributed by 6 global collaborators. The sample metadata nearly always contained a de-identified subject ID, COVID-19 status, age in years and sex. The material from the prospective study consisted of cDNA or gDNA derived from T cells, B-cell-depleted T cells, or PBMCs.

General findings and caveats noted by the study authors: The quantity of clinical and demographic metadata differed by source and by participant and was supplied without curation.

TCRbeta CDR3 regions were amplified from genomic DNA using the immunoSEQ Assay, a bias-controlled multiplex PCR. The published analysis was carried out like this. The number of nucleated cells in each sample was estimated by amplification of reference gene primers within the assay. Sequence reads were collapsed and filtered to measure the absolute abundance of every unique TCRbeta CDR3 rearrangement. Productive Simpson clonality was computed per sample as the square root of Simpson's diversity index over productive rearrangements. Entries here come from immuneACCESS through TCRdb and include only in-frame sequences with V and J called. Some clones fail to appear in such tables; in the studies checked, an unresolved V gene covers under half of the shortfall, and the cause of the remainder is unknown. The D gene and trimming were derived from the DNA, and the V and J assignments and clone size from that table. Across this sample there are hundreds of thousands of clones, with roughly 85% seen only once. The biggest ten clones account for about 2.7% of the sample.

Whole blood was collected in K2EDTA tubes by collaborating institutions according to the institutions' own protocols. Collaborator samples were shipped for TCRbeta analysis as frozen whole blood, isolated PBMCs, or DNA extracted from either sample type. The CDR3 runs 18 amino acids, cysteine and phenylalanine included. Only CDR3 DNA remains: 54 bases, in frame from the first base. CDR1 and CDR2 are drawn from the germline V gene: SGHRS, YFSETQ. V is cut back by 0 bases and J by 2 bases, with 7 bases in the junction unmatched. Notes on this clone: Which antigen it targets is not known. No quality values exist for individual bases; no much larger clone is one base distant.

The sequence joins TRBV5-1 to TRBJ2-3; 12 bases in between match TRBD2. The sequence came from a woman aged 40-49 years with active or convalescent COVID-19. Input material: peripheral blood. The CDR3 here reads CASSLGVLAGGTTDTQYF. The nucleotide sequence is given as TGCGCCAGCAGCTTGGGGGTTCTAGCGGGAGGGACCACAGATACGCAGTATTTT.